The next 25 T cell receptor beta chains were all read from a single sample in a study of blood T cell repertoires in COVID-19. Clones were read by immunoSEQ multiplex PCR, and TCRdb kept only the in-frame ones, dropping some. This table has 40,000 or so clones, roughly 81% appearing once. The material sequenced was peripheral blood. The receptors were sampled from a human donor in a cohort sampled during active COVID-19.

The genes are TRBV11-3 and TRBJ2-7, with D possibly matching TRBD1 (6 bases). Trimming took 5 bases from V and 5 from J, leaving 13 bases between them. CDR3 length: 13 amino acids. From germline, CDR1 is SGHNT and CDR2 YENEEA. CDR3 residues: CASSPEGDHEQYF. The CDR3 DNA follows: TGTGCCAGCAGCCCCGAGGGGGACCACGAGCAGTACTTC.

The chain recombines TRBV20-1 with TRBJ1-1; D not resolved. Trimming removed 5 bases at V and 4 bases at J, with 8 bases between. Germline lookup yields CDR1 DFQATT and CDR2 SNEGSKA (reference sequence). There are 11 residues in the CDR3. DNA of the CDR3: TGCAGTGCTCCGCTAGGCACTGAAGCTTTCTTT. This codes for CSAPLGTEAFF.

The chain couples TRBV5-6 to TRBJ2-1, with 7 nucleotides matching TRBD2. The V gene end was trimmed by 0 bases and the J gene end by 1 base; junction bases not matched to a gene: 7. Germline V gives CDR1 SGHDT, CDR2 YYEEEE. This CDR3 is built from 17 residues. CDR3 residues: CASSLAGGVRSYNEQFF. For the CDR3, the DNA is TGTGCCAGCAGCTTGGCGGGAGGCGTCAGGTCCTACAATGAGCAGTTCTTC. Full variable domain (rest looked up from reference TRBV5-6 and TRBJ2-1): DAGVTQSPTHLIKTRGQQVTLRCSPKSGHDTVSWYQQALGQGPQFIFQYYEEEERQRGNFPDRFSGHQFPNYSSELNVNALLLGDSALYLCASSLAGGVRSYNEQFFGPGTRLTVL.

This clone occurred a few times. This chain uses TRBV7-6 with TRBJ1-4, with a weak D call TRBD1 (5 bases). V was shortened by 2 bases and J by 3 bases, with 16 bases between the two germline ends. Germline V lookup: CDR1 SGHVS, CDR2 FNYEAQ. The CDR3 loop spans 17 amino acids. CDR3 DNA sequence: TGTGCCAGCAGCTTATCAGGGCGTGGGAGGCCTAATGAAAAACTGTTTTTT. The encoded protein is CASSLSGRGRPNEKLFF.

This clone was detected only once. The rearrangement uses TRBV9 and TRBJ2-5; 8 nucleotides line up with TRBD1. The CDR3 contains 15 residues. Germline V gene lookup returns CDR1 SGDLS and CDR2 YYNGEE. Unmatched junction bases numbered 3, after V lost 0 bases and J lost 2 bases. CDR3 region: CASSVGQGIQETQYF. The CDR3 DNA reads TGTGCCAGCAGCGTAGGACAGGGGATTCAAGAGACCCAGTACTTC.

The rearrangement joins TRBV9 to TRBJ2-7, with TRBD2 identical over 12 bases. Trimming cost V 2 bases and J 7 bases; bases outside gene matches: 7. CDR1 is SGDLS and CDR2 is YYNGEE in the germline V gene. The CDR3 contains 15 residues. The CDR3 sequence is CASSVGLAGPGEQYF. CDR3 DNA: TGTGCCAGCAGCGTCGGACTAGCGGGGCCGGGGGAGCAGTACTTC.

This rearrangement joins TRBV2 to TRBJ1-2; D gene unclear. Trimming removed 5 bases at V and 8 bases at J, with 9 bases between. Germline lookup yields CDR1 SNHLY and CDR2 FYNNEI. The CDR3 is made up of 11 amino acids. CDR3: CASSLFVGYTF. DNA for the CDR3: TGTGCCAGCAGTCTATTCGTCGGCTACACCTTC. Combining the CDR3 with reference TRBV2 and TRBJ1-2 gives the whole variable domain EPEVTQTPSHQVTQMGQEVILRCVPISNHLYFYWYRQILGQKVEFLVSFYNNEISEKSEIFDDQFSVERPDGSNFTLKIRSTKLEDSAMYFCASSLFVGYTFGSGTRLTVV.

The chain uses TRBV5-6 and TRBJ2-1; 8 nucleotides match TRBD2. The CDR3 is made up of 15 amino acids. Germline trimming cut 4 bases from V and 7 bases from J; bases unmatched to any gene: 10. The germline gives CDR1 SGHDT, CDR2 YYEEEE. The CDR3, as DNA: TGTGCCAGCAGCACGACGGGGGGGCGATTGAATGAGCAGTTCTTC. This sequence encodes CASSTTGGRLNEQFF.

The chain has TRBV12-3 or TRBV12-4 and TRBJ2-2, with TRBD2 matching 13 bases. This CDR3 spans 13 amino acids. V was clipped by 10 bases and J by 10 bases; unmatched bases: 6. CDR3 residues: CATRTSGGPELFF. DNA for the CDR3: TGTGCCACCAGGACTAGCGGGGGTCCGGAGCTGTTTTTT.

This clone was found once. The chain carries TRBV3-1 (or the pseudogene TRBV3-2) and TRBJ2-2, with 12 bases that match TRBD2. Germline V gene sequence: CDR1 LGHDT, CDR2 YNNKEL (reference sequence). Trimming removed 6 bases from V and 0 bases from J; junction bases left unmatched: 5. This CDR3 has 17 residues. The CDR3 sequence: CASRPTSGGPNTGELFF. Written as DNA, the CDR3 is TGTGCCAGCAGACCGACTAGCGGGGGACCGAACACCGGGGAGCTGTTTTTT.

V is TRBV2 and J is TRBJ2-1; D is perhaps TRBD1 (5 bases). CDR1 and CDR2 from the germline V gene are SNHLY and FYNNEI. CDR3 length: 16 residues. The V end lost 5 bases, the J end lost 0 bases, and 14 bases lay between the germline ends. DNA for the CDR3: TGTGCCAGCAGTAGACAGCCCTTCGGCTCCTACAATGAGCAGTTCTTC. Protein sequence: CASSRQPFGSYNEQFF.

The V gene is TRBV19, the J gene TRBJ2-5, with no clear D. Germline CDR1 is LNHDA and CDR2 is SQIVND (reference sequence). Trimming took 6 bases from V and 5 from J, leaving 10 bases between them. This CDR3 comprises 12 residues. The CDR3 here is CASSTRGETQYF. CDR3 sequence (DNA): TGTGCCAGTAGCACGAGAGGTGAGACCCAGTACTTC.

This chain connects TRBV7-9 to TRBJ1-4; the match to TRBD1 covers 8 bases. V gave up 7 bases and J gave up 5 bases; unmatched junction bases: 9. This CDR3 has 15 residues. Per the germline V gene, CDR1 is SEHNR and CDR2 is FQNEAQ (reference sequence). The DNA of the CDR3 is TGTGCCAGCACTACGTTCCAGGGGGCGAATGAAAAACTGTTTTTT. Amino acid sequence: CASTTFQGANEKLFF.

CDR3 region: CASSQSPAGKKETQYF. The CDR3 DNA is TGTGCCAGCAGCCAATCCCCGGCCGGGAAAAAAGAGACCCAGTACTTC. V and J are TRBV3-1 (or the pseudogene TRBV3-2) and TRBJ2-5; tentatively, D is TRBD2 (5 bases). Trimming left V 2 bases short and J 3 bases short, with 16 bases between. The CDR3 extends over 16 amino acids. Germline V gene sequence: CDR1 LGHDT, CDR2 YNNKEL (reference sequence).

The chain joins TRBV7-9 to TRBJ2-3; D might be TRBD1 (6 bases). CDR1 SEHNR and CDR2 FQNEAQ come from the germline V gene (reference sequence). CDR3 length: 14 amino acids. The ends were cut back, 5 bases at V and 6 bases at J, with 15 bases in the middle. CDR3: CASSIPRGWDTQYF. The CDR3 DNA reads as TGTGCCAGCAGCATCCCGAGGGGGTGGGATACGCAGTATTTT. Variable domain in full (rest from reference TRBV7-9 and TRBJ2-3): DTGVSQNPRHKITKRGQNVTFRCDPISEHNRLYWYRQTLGQGPEFLTYFQNEAQLEKSRLLSDRFSAERPKGSFSTLEIQRTEQGDSAMYLCASSIPRGWDTQYFGPGTRLTVL.

The sample holds one count of this clone. The CDR3 DNA reads as TGTGCCAGCAGCCCCGGACACTCCTCCTACGAGCAGTACTTC. Its protein product is CASSPGHSSYEQYF. The V and J genes are TRBV7-3 and TRBJ2-7, with D possibly being TRBD1 (5 bases). V was cut by 5 bases and J by 0 bases, with 11 bases left in between. This CDR3 comprises 14 residues. Germline lookup yields CDR1 SGHTA and CDR2 FQGTGA.

J is TRBJ2-5 and V is TRBV5-4; 9 nucleotides line up with TRBD2. CDR1 is SGHNT, CDR2 YYREEE, per germline (reference sequence). The CDR3 extends over 16 amino acids. The V segment lost 0 bases and the J segment 2 bases; nucleotides outside the gene matches: 5. The CDR3 nucleotides are TGTGCCAGCAGCTTGGGACTAGCGGTAACACAAGAGACCCAGTACTTC. This sequence encodes CASSLGLAVTQETQYF.

The V call is TRBV19, the J call TRBJ2-3; 8 bases are a match to TRBD1. Germline CDR1 LNHDA, CDR2 SQIVND (reference sequence). CDR3 length equals 15 residues. Trimming at V came to 4 bases and at J to 8 bases, leaving 11 bases not matched to a gene. The DNA of the CDR3 is TGTGCCAGTAGTACCCAGGACAGGGAGGTTGGTACGCAGTATTTT. Translated: CASSTQDREVGTQYF.

The chain carries TRBV7-9 and TRBJ1-1; 7 bases are a match to TRBD1. The germline V gene has CDR1 SEHNR and CDR2 FQNEAQ (reference sequence). CDR3 length: 14 residues. V lost 2 bases to trimming and J lost 7 bases; unmatched junction nucleotides: 7. CDR3: CASSLRQGVGEAFF. CDR3 in DNA: TGTGCCAGCAGCTTAAGGCAGGGGGTGGGTGAAGCTTTCTTT.

V is TRBV6-1 and J is TRBJ2-7, with D possibly being TRBD1 (5 bases). This CDR3 contains 13 residues. V was cut by 5 bases and J by 5 bases, with 13 bases left in between. Per germline, CDR1 MNHNS and CDR2 SASEGT. The CDR3 here is CASSYARAHEQYF. In nucleotides, the CDR3 is TGTGCCAGCAGTTATGCCAGGGCTCACGAGCAGTACTTC.

This clone was counted a few times. The V call is TRBV4-1, the J call TRBJ2-5; 10 nucleotides agree with TRBD1. CDR3 length: 16 residues. V lost 3 bases to trimming and J lost 4 bases; unmatched junction nucleotides: 8. Germline values: CDR1 MGHRA, CDR2 YSYEKL. The CDR3 DNA reads as TGCGCCAGCAGCCAGGGAAGACAGGGGGCTGGAGAGACCCAGTACTTC. Amino acids: CASSQGRQGAGETQYF.

V is TRBV11-3 and J is TRBJ2-1, with a weak D call TRBD2 (5 bases). Trimming took 6 bases from V and 7 from J, leaving 16 bases between them. From germline, CDR1 is SGHNT and CDR2 YENEEA. This CDR3 has 14 amino acids. The CDR3 DNA reads TGTGCCAGCAGTAGGTCCGCGACTAATAATGAGCAGTTCTTC. Translation gives CASSRSATNNEQFF.

The genes are TRBV18 and TRBJ1-2; TRBD1 matches at 10 bases. The germline gives CDR1 KGHSH, CDR2 LQKENI. With 0 bases clipped from V and 6 bases from J, the junction kept 4 bases outside the gene matches. This CDR3 region has 15 residues. The CDR3 is CASSPPGDRGHGYTF. DNA of the CDR3: TGTGCCAGCTCACCACCGGGAGACAGGGGGCATGGCTACACCTTC.

The chain joins TRBV18 to TRBJ2-2; D unclear. Trimming took 1 base from V and 1 from J, leaving 4 bases between them. Germline CDR1 and CDR2: KGHSH and LQKENI. The CDR3 sequence is 14 residues long. CDR3 amino acids: CASSPQQNTGELFF. The DNA of the CDR3 is TGTGCCAGCTCACCACAACAGAACACCGGGGAGCTGTTTTTT.

The chain links TRBV12-2 to TRBJ2-3; the table's TRBD2 call for D was not verified on the DNA. TRBV12-2 is a pseudogene. The length of the CDR3 is 18 residues. The CDR3 DNA reads TGTGCAAGTCGCTTAGAGATGAGAAAGTTCAATAGCACAGATACGCAGTATTTT. Residues: CASRLEMRKFNSTDTQYF.